This T cell receptor beta chain was documented in a study of cytomegalovirus exposure and HLA in healthy donors. Germline CDR1 is SGDLS and CDR2 is YYNGEE. Trimming took 1 base from V and 0 from J, leaving 5 bases between them. This CDR3 is 13 amino acids long. PCR used 60 Vbeta primers and 13 Jbeta primers. Libraries were prepared by immunoSEQ multiplex PCR; TCRdb keeps only in-frame clonotypes and omits some of them. The table shows fewer than 80,000 clones, with about 73% occurring only once. The chain has TRBV9 and TRBJ2-7, with D hard to call. Source material: PBMCs. The receptor's source is a woman in her fifties or sixties in good health and CMV-seropositive. CDR3 loop: CASSVLSSYEQYF. The CDR3 DNA reads as TGTGCCAGCAGCGTACTTAGCTCCTACGAGCAGTACTTC. The full variable domain, completed using reference TRBV9 and TRBJ2-7, is DSGVTQTPKHLITATGQRVTLRCSPRSGDLSVYWYQQSLDQGLQFLIQYYNGEERAKGNILERFSAQQFPDLHSELNLSSLELGDSALYFCASSVLSSYEQYFGPGTRLTVT.